Included here is one TCR beta chain sequence, with context. The antigen remains undetermined. The data originate from a study of T cell repertoires in cytomegalovirus infection. Germline lookup yields CDR1 LNHDA and CDR2 SQIVND (reference sequence). The CDR3 spans 13 residues. The V end was cut by 3 bases, the J end by 3 bases, with 9 bases between. MiXCR, run by TCRdb on the reads, gives a single entry per CDR3 protein. The sample has fewer than 850,000 distinct CDR3 sequences, 25% to 30% seen once. The chain is built from TRBV19 and TRBJ2-7; TRBD2 is a possible D gene (5 bases). The clonotype was recovered from a human donor in good health (CMV status not recorded). Some clones in this sample may be carry-over from other donors' samples. The sequenced sample was cultured CD8+ T cells from PBMCs, obtained from culture after CMV antigen stimulation. The CDR3 is CASSIPGYYEQYF. DNA for the CDR3: TGTGCCAGTAGTATTCCGGGATACTACGAGCAGTACTTC.